A selection of T cell receptor beta chains follows, all from one sample in a study of T cells expressing NK-cell markers. TCRdb reprocessed the 5' RACE reads and stores each CDR3 protein as one record, lacking DNA. The sample includes approximately 150,000 distinct CDR3 sequences. Sequenced input: blood T cells: a sorted CD56 or NKG2C T cell subset, CD4+ or CD8+ T cells, or bulk PBMC T cells (not recorded which). All receptors derive from a man younger than 35 in good health. CDR3s include the opening cysteine and the closing phenylalanine or tryptophan.

>TRBJ2-3|15|TRBV5-6
CASSYRQGPTDTQYF
>TRBJ2-5|18|TRBV5-5
CASSLPTGGVMWQETQYF
>TRBJ2-1|13|TRBV12-5
CASAYIAYNEQFF
>TRBJ2-1|18|TRBV7-6
CASSGRTSGRGMYNEQFF
>TRBJ2-1|14|TRBV20-1
CSARKREGRNEQFF
>TRBJ1-5|19|TRBV7-8
CASSLVVDSVWRGNQPQHF
>TRBJ2-2|15|TRBV30
CAWRTGRERTGELFF
>TRBJ2-1|12|TRBV29-1
CSVPDSPGKQFF
>TRBJ2-1|15|TRBV24-1
CATSDLGLDYNEQFF
>TRBJ2-2|15|TRBV25-1
CASSRHQTNTGELFF
>TRBJ2-6|18|TRBV15
CATSRAGTGVSGANVLTF
>TRBJ1-1|14|TRBV4-3
CASSQVAGSTEAFF
>TRBJ2-4|15|TRBV28
CASSLSRVAKNIQYF
>TRBJ2-7|13|TRBV10-3
CAITPTSSHEQYF
>TRBJ2-3|14|TRBV15
CATNAWGDTDTQYF
>TRBJ2-1|16|TRBV20-1
CSARDGSGRRGNEQFF
>TRBJ1-1|13|TRBV18
CASSPLANTEAFF
>TRBJ2-1|17|TRBV20-1
CSAPRRLAEMGYNEQFF
>TRBJ2-3|14|TRBV11-2
CASSLGYTRDTQYF
>TRBJ1-6|13|TRBV5-5
CASSLHGGSPLHF
>TRBJ2-3|16|TRBV2
CASSELRGRATDTQYF
>TRBJ2-7|17|TRBV27
CASRRGLAGAQPYEQYF